This T cell receptor (beta chain) was captured in a study of blood T cell repertoires in COVID-19. The wider study: COVID-19 samples collected from the United States, Italy and Spain covered acute and convalescent phases.

The CDR3 has 14 amino acids. Trimming left V 7 bases short and J 4 bases short, with 16 bases between. Germline CDR1 reads MNHEY; CDR2 reads SMNVEV (reference sequence). The authors' processing: Estimation of nucleated cell counts relied on the amplification of reference gene primers. The table came from immunoSEQ multiplex PCR; TCRdb's copy has only in-frame clones and leaves some out. The DNA was the basis for D and trimming; V, J and clone size are from that table. The repertoire holds a few hundred thousand clones, with around 87% as singletons. The sequence derives from a human donor in a cohort sampled during active COVID-19. The genes are TRBV27 and TRBJ2-5; a weak D match, TRBD1 (6 bases). Sample: peripheral blood. DNA for the CDR3: TGTGCCAGCAAAAGGGCAGGGGTAGGAGAGACCCAGTACTTC. It is translated as CASKRAGVGETQYF.